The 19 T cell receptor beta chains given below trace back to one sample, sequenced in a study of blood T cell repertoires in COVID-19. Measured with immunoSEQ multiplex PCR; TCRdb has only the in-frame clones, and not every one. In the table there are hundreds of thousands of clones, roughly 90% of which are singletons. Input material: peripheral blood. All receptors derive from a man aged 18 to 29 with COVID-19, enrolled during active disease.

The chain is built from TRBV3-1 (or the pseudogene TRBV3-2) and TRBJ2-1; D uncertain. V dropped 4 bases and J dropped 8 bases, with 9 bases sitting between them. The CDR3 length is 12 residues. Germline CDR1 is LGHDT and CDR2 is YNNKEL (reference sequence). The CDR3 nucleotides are TGTGCCAGCAGCCTCCAGCAGGATGAGCAGTTCTTC. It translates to CASSLQQDEQFF.

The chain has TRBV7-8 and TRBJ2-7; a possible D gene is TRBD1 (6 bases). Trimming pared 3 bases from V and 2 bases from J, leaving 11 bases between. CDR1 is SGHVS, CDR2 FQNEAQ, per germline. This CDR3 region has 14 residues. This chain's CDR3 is CASSFDRPTYEQYF. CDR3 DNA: TGTGCCAGCAGCTTCGACAGGCCGACCTACGAGCAGTACTTC.

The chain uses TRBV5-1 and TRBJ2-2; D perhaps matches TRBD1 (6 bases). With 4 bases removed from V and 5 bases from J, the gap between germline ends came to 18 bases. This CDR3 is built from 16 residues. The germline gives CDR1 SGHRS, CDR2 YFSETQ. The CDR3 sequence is CASSQPGGGATGELFF. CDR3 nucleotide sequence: TGCGCCAGCAGCCAACCTGGGGGCGGAGCAACCGGGGAGCTGTTTTTT.

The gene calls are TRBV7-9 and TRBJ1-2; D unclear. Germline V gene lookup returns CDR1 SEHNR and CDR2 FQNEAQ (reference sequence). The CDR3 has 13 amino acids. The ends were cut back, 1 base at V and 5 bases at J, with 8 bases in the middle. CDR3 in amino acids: CASSLGAVYGYTF. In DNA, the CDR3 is TGTGCCAGCAGCTTAGGCGCCGTGTATGGCTACACCTTC. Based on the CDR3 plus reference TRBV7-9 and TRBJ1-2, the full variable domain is DTGVSQNPRHKITKRGQNVTFRCDPISEHNRLYWYRQTLGQGPEFLTYFQNEAQLEKSRLLSDRFSAERPKGSFSTLEIQRTEQGDSAMYLCASSLGAVYGYTFGSGTRLTVV.

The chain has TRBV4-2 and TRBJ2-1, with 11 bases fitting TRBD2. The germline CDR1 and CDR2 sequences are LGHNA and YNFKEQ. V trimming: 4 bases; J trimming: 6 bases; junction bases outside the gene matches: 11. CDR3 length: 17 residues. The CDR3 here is CASSPPETSGRGNEQFF. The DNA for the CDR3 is TGTGCCAGCAGCCCGCCCGAAACTAGCGGGAGAGGCAATGAGCAGTTCTTC.

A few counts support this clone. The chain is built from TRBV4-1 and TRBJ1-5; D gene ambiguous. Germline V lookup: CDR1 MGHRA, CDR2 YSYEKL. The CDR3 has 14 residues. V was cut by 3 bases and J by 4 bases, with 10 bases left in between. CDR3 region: CASSHGRENQPQHF. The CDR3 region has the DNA TGCGCCAGCAGCCACGGTCGGGAGAATCAGCCCCAGCATTTT.

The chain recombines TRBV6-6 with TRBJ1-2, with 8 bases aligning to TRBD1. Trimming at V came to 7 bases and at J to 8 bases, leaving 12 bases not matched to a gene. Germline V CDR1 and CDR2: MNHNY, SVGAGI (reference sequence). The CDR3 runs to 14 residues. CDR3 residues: CASIPGDRRDGYTF. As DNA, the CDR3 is TGTGCCAGCATCCCCGGGGACAGGAGGGACGGCTACACCTTC.

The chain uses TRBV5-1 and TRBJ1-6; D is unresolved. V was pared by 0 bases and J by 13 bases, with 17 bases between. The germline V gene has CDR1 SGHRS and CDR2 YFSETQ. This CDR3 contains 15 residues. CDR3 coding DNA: TGCGCCAGCAGCTTGGGGACTGCCGGATGGACGCCCCTCCACTTT. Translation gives CASSLGTAGWTPLHF.

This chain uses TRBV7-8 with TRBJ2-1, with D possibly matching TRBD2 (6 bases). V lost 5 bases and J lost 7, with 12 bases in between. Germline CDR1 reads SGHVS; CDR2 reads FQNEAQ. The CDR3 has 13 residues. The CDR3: CASSEGLLNEQFF. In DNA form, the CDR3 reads TGTGCCAGCAGCGAGGGACTTCTAAATGAGCAGTTCTTC.

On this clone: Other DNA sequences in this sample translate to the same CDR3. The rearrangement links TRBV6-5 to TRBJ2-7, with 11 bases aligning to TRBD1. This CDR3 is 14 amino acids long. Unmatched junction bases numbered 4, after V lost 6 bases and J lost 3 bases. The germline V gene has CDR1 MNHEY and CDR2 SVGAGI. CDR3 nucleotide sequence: TGTGCCAGCAGAACCGGGACAGGGGGCTACGAGCAGTACTTC. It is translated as CASRTGTGGYEQYF.

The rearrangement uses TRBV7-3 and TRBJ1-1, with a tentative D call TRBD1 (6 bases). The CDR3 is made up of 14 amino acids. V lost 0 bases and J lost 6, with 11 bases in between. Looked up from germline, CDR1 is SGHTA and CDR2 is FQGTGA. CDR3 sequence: CASSLTGGQPEAFF. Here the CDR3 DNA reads TGTGCCAGCAGCTTAACCGGCGGACAGCCTGAAGCTTTCTTT.

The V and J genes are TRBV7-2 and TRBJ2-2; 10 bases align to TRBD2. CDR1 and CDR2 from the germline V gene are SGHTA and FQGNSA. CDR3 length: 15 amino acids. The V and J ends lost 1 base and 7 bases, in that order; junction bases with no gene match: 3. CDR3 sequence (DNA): TGTGCCAGCAGCTTAGGTAGCGGGAGGCTCGGGGAGCTGTTTTTT. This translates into CASSLGSGRLGELFF.

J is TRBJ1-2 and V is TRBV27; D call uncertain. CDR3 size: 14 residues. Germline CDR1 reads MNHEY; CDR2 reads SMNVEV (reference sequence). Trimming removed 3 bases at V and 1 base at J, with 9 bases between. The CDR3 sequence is CASSLTVHNYGYTF. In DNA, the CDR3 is TGTGCCAGCAGTTTGACTGTTCATAACTATGGCTACACCTTC.

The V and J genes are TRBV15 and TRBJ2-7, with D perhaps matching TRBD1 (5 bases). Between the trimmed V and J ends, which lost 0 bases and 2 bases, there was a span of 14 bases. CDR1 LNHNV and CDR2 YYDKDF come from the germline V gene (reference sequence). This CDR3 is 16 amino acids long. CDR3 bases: TGTGCCACCAGCAGAGATCGCGACAGCCGGACCTACGAGCAGTACTTC. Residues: CATSRDRDSRTYEQYF.

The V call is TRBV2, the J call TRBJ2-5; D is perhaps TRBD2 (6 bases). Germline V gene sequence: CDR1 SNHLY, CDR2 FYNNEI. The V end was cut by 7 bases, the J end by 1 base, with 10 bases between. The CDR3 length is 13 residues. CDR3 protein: CASTPGLQETQYF. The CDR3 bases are TGTGCCAGCACCCCGGGACTCCAAGAGACCCAGTACTTC. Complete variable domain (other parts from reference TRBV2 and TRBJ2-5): EPEVTQTPSHQVTQMGQEVILRCVPISNHLYFYWYRQILGQKVEFLVSFYNNEISEKSEIFDDQFSVERPDGSNFTLKIRSTKLEDSAMYFCASTPGLQETQYFGPGTRLLVL.

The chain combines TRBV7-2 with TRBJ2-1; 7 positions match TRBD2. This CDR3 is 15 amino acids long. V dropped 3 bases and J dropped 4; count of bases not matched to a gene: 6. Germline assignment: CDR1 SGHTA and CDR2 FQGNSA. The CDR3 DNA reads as TGTGCCAGCAGCTTCTCGTGGGAGGGTTACAATGAGCAGTTCTTC. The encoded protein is CASSFSWEGYNEQFF.

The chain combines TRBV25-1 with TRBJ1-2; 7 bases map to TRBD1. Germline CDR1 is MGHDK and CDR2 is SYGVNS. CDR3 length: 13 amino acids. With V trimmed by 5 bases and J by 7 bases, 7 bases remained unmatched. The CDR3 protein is CASSPGTVFGYTF. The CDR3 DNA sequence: TGTGCCAGCAGTCCCGGGACAGTATTTGGCTACACCTTC.

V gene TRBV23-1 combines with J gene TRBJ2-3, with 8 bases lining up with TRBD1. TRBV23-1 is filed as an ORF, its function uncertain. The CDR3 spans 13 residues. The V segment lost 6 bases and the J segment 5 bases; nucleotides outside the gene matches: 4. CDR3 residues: CASSGQGKDTQYF. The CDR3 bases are TGCGCCAGCAGCGGACAGGGTAAAGATACGCAGTATTTT.

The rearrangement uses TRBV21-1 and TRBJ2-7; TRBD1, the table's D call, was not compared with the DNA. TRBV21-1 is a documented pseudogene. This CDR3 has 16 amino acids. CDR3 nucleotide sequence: TGTGCCAGTTCAACCCCCCGGACAGGGGAAGGCTACGAGCAGTACTTC. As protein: CASSTPRTGEGYEQYF.